This T cell receptor (beta chain) derives from a study of shared clonotypes between healthy human individuals. TCRdb keeps only in-frame clones here, not all; method: immunoSEQ multiplex PCR. The data contain 2 million to 2.5 million clones, approximately 95% of them singletons. The sample holds one count of this clone. Naive CD8 populations comprised CD45RO-negative cells positively selected for CCR7, excluding terminally differentiated effector memory CD45RA+ cells. Trimming cost V 3 bases and J 8 bases, with 13 bases left between them. Per germline, CDR1 SQVTM and CDR2 ANQGSEA. This CDR3 region has 12 residues.

Sequencing used naive CD8+ T cells sorted from blood. V usage is TRBV29-1 and J usage is TRBJ1-1, with TRBD1 as a possible D gene (5 bases). The source of this sequence is a man younger than 30 in good health. The CDR3 spells CSVDPLWGEAFF. The DNA of the CDR3 is TGCAGCGTTGATCCCCTGTGGGGGGAAGCTTTCTTT.